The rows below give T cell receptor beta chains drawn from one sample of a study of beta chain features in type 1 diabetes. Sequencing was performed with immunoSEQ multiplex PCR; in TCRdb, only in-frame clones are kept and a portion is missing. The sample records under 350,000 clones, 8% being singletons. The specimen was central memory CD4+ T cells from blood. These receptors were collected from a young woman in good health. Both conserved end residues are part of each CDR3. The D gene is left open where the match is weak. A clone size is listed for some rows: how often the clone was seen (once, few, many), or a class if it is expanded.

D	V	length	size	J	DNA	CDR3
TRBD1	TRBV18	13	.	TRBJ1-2	TGTGCCAGCTCCCCCAGGACAGGGAATGGCTACACCTTC	CASSPRTGNGYTF
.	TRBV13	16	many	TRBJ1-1	TGTGCCAGCAGCTTGCGGAGCCCGACCCTCTGGGGTGAAGCTTTCTTT	CASSLRSPTLWGEAFF
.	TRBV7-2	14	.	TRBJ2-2	TGTGCCAGCAGCTCCCGGCATGGGGCCGGGGAGCTGTTTTTT	CASSSRHGAGELFF
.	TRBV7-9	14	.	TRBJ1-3	TGTGCCAGCAGCTTCCCGAACTCTGGAAACACCATATATTTT	CASSFPNSGNTIYF
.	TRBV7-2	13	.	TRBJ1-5	TGTGCCAGCAGCCGGTCCCGGGAACAGCCCCAGCATTTT	CASSRSREQPQHF
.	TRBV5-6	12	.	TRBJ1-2	TGTGCCAGCAGCTTGAGCATCTATGGCTACACCTTC	CASSLSIYGYTF
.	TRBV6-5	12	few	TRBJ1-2	TGTGCCAGCAGTGGAGGGGGCTATGGCTACACCTTC	CASSGGGYGYTF
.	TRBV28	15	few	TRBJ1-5	TGTGCCAGCAGTTTTCGGGGGGCTCGCAATCAGCCCCAGCATTTT	CASSFRGARNQPQHF
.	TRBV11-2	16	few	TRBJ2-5	TGTGCCAGCACAACTGGGGAGCGGGCAATCCAAGAGACCCAGTACTTC	CASTTGERAIQETQYF
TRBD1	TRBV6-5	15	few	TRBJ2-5	TGTGCCAGCAGCAAAAGGACAGGGCCTGTTGAGACCCAGTACTTC	CASSKRTGPVETQYF
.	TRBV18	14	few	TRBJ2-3	TGTGCCAGCTCACCAGCCAGGAGCACAGATACGCAGTATTTT	CASSPARSTDTQYF
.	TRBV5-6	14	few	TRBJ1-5	TGTGCCAGCAGCCGTACCGGGGGGTCCCAGCCCCAGCATTTT	CASSRTGGSQPQHF
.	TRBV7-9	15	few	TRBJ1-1	TGTGCCAGCAGCCCTTTGGGGGCGCGGGGCACTGAAGCTTTCTTT	CASSPLGARGTEAFF
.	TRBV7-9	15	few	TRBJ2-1	TGTGCCAGCAGCAGCGGGCCGAGCTCCTACAATGAGCAGTTCTTC	CASSSGPSSYNEQFF
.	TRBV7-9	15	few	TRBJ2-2	TGTGCCAGCAGCTTAGTTGCGGGGAACACCGGGGAGCTGTTTTTT	CASSLVAGNTGELFF
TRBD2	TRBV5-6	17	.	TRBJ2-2	TGTGCCAGCAGCTTGTTAGAATTGGCGGGAGGGCCCGGGGAGCTGTTTTTT	CASSLLELAGGPGELFF
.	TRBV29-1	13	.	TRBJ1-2	TGCAGCGTTTCCCCGGACAGTGTCTATGGCTACACCTTC	CSVSPDSVYGYTF
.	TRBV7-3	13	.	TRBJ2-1	TGTGCCAGCAGCTGGGGCAGGGGTAGTGAGCAGTTCTTC	CASSWGRGSEQFF
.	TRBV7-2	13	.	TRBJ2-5	TGTGCCAGCAGCTTAGGACAGCTTGAGACCCAGTACTTC	CASSLGQLETQYF
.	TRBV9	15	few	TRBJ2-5	TGTGCCAGCAGCCCGCGGGACCCAGAGGAAGAGACCCAGTACTTC	CASSPRDPEEETQYF
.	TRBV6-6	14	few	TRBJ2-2	TGTGCCAGCAGTTCTGGTAGCTGGGACGGGGAGCTGTTTTTT	CASSSGSWDGELFF
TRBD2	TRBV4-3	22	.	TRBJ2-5	TGCGCCAGCAGCCAAGACCTCCCCTACATGGCTAGCGGGGGGACAATCCAAGAGACCCAGTACTTC	CASSQDLPYMASGGTIQETQYF